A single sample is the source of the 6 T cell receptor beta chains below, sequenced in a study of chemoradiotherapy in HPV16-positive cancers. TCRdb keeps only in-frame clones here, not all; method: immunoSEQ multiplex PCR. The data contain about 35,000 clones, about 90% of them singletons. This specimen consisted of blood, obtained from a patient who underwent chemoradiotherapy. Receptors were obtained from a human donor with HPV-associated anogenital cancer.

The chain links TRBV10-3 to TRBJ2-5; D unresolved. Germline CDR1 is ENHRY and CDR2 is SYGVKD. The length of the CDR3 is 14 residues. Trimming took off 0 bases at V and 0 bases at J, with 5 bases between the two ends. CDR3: CAISESANQETQYF. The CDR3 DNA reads TGTGCCATCAGTGAGTCGGCCAACCAAGAGACCCAGTACTTC.

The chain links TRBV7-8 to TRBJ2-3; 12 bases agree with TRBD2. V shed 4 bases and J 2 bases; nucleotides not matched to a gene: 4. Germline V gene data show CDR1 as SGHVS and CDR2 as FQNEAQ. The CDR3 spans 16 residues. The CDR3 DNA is TGTGCCAGCAGCTCACTAGCGGGGGGCTCCACAGATACGCAGTATTTT. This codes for CASSSLAGGSTDTQYF.

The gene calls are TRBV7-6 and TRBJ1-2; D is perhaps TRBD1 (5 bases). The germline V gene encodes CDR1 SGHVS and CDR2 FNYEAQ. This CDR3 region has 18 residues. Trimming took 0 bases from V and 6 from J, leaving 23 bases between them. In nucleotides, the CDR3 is TGTGCCAGCAGCTTAGCCACAACCCGACTTCGGGACTCAAATGGCTACACCTTC. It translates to CASSLATTRLRDSNGYTF.

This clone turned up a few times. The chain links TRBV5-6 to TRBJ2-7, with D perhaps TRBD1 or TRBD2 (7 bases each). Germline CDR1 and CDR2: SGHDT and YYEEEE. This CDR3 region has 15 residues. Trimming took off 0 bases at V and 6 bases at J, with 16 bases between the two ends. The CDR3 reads CASSLGPPGGVEQYF. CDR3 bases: TGTGCCAGCAGCTTGGGACCGCCAGGGGGGGTCGAGCAGTACTTC.

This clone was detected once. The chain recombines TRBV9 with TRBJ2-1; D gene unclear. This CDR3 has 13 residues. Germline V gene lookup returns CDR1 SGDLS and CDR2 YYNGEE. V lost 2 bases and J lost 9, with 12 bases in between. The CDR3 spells CASSVATNAEQFF. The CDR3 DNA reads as TGTGCCAGCAGCGTCGCCACAAATGCTGAGCAGTTCTTC.

The CDR3 protein is CASSSRTGATGELFF. The CDR3 DNA sequence: TGTGCCAGTAGTAGTCGGACAGGGGCAACCGGGGAGCTGTTTTTT. The chain combines TRBV19 with TRBJ2-2; 9 bases are shared with TRBD1. After removal of 4 bases from V and 5 bases from J, the junction contained 5 bases not matched to a gene. The CDR3 consists of 15 residues. Looked up from germline, CDR1 is LNHDA and CDR2 is SQIVND (reference sequence).